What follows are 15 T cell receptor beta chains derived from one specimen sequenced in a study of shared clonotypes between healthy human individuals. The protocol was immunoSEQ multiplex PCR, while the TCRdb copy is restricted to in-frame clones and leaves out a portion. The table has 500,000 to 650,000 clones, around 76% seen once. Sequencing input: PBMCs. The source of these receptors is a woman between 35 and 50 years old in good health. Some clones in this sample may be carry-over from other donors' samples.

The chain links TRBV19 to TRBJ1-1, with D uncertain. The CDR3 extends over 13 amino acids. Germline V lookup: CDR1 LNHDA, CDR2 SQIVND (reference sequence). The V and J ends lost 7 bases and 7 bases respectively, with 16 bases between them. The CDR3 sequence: CASIGVAWVEAFF. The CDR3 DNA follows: TGTGCCAGTATTGGCGTTGCGTGGGTTGAAGCTTTCTTT.

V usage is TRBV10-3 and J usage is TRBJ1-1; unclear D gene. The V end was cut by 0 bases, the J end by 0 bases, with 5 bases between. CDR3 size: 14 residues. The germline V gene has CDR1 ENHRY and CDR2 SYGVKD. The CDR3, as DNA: TGTGCCATCAGTGAGTCGAAACTGAACACTGAAGCTTTCTTT. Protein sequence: CAISESKLNTEAFF.

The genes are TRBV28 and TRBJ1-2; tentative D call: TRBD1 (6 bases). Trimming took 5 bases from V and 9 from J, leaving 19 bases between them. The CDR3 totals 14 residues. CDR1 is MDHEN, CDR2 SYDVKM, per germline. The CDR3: CASSLPHLQGSYTF. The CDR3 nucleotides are TGTGCCAGCAGTCTCCCGCACCTACAGGGCAGCTACACCTTC.

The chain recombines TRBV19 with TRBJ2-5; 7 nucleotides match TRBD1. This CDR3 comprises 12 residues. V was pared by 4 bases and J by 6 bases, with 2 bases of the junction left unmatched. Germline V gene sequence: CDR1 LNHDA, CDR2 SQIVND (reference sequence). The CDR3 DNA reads TGTGCCAGTAGTACAGGGGGAAAGACCCAGTACTTC. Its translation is CASSTGGKTQYF.

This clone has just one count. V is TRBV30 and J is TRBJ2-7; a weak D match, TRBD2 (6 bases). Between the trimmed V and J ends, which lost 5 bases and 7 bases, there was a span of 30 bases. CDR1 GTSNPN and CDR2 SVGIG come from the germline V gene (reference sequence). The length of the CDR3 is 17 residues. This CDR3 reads CAWASLGTGDGPREQYF. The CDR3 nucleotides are TGTGCCTGGGCGAGCCTTGGGACGGGAGACGGCCCTCGAGAGCAGTACTTC.

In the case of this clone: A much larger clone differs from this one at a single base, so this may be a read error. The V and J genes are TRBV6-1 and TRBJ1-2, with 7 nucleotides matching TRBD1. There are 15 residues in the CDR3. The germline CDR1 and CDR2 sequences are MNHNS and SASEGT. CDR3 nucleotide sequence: TGTGCCAGCAGAACCCCGGGACAGAGAAACTATGGCCACACCTTC. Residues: CASRTPGQRNYGHTF.

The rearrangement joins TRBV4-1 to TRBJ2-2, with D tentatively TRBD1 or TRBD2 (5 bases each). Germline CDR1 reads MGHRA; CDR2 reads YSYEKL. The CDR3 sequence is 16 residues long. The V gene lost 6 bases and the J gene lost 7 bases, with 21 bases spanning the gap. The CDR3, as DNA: TGCGCCAGCAGTCAAATCCAGGACACGAGGGGCGGGGAGCTGTTTTTT. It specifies CASSQIQDTRGGELFF.

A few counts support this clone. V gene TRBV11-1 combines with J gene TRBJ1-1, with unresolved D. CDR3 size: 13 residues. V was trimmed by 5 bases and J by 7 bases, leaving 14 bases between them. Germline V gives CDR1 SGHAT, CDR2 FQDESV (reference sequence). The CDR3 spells CASSPRAAIEAFF. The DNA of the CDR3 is TGTGCCAGCAGCCCACGTGCAGCGATTGAAGCTTTCTTT. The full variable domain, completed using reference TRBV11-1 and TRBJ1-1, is EAEVAQSPRYKITEKSQAVAFWCDPISGHATLYWYRQILGQGPELLVQFQDESVVDDSQLPKDRFSAERLKGVDSTLKIQPAELGDSAMYLCASSPRAAIEAFFGQGTRLTVV.

The CDR3 DNA sequence: TGTGCCAGCAGATCAACATACAATGAGCAGTTCTTC. The encoded protein is CASRSTYNEQFF. The V and J genes are TRBV5-4 and TRBJ2-1; D unclear. Looked up from germline, CDR1 is SGHNT and CDR2 is YYREEE (reference sequence). Between the trimmed V and J ends, which lost 5 bases and 4 bases, there was a span of 7 bases. The CDR3 sequence is 12 residues long.

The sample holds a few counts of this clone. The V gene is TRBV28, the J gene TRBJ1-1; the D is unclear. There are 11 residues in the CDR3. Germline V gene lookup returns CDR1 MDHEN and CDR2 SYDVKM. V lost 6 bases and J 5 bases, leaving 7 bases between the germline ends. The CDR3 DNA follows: TGTGCCAGCAGGTCTAGTACTGAAGCTTTCTTT. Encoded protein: CASRSSTEAFF.

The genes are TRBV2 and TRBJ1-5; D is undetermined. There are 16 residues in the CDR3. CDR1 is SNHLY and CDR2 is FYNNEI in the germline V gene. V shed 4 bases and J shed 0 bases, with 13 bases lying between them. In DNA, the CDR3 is TGTGCCAGCAGTGTGGGGTCAGTCCATAGCAATCAGCCCCAGCATTTT. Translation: CASSVGSVHSNQPQHF.

The CDR3 spells CASSQSESYEQYF. The DNA of the CDR3 is TGTGCCAGCAGCCAATCCGAATCCTACGAGCAGTACTTC. This chain links TRBV4-2 with TRBJ2-7; D gene ambiguous. With 2 bases removed from V and 1 base from J, the gap between germline ends came to 6 bases. Looked up from germline, CDR1 is LGHNA and CDR2 is YNFKEQ. This CDR3 contains 13 residues.

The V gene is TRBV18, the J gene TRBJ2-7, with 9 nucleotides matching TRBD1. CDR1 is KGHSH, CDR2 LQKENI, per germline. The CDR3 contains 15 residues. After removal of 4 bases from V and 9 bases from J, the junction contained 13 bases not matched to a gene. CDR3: CASSQDRGIQDGQYF. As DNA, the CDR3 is TGTGCCAGCTCACAGGACAGGGGTATACAGGACGGGCAGTACTTC. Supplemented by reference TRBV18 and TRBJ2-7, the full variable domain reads NAGVMQNPRHLVRRRGQEARLRCSPMKGHSHVYWYRQLPEEGLKFMVYLQKENIIDESGMPKERFSAEFPKEGPSILRIQQVVRGDSAAYFCASSQDRGIQDGQYFGPGTRLTVT.

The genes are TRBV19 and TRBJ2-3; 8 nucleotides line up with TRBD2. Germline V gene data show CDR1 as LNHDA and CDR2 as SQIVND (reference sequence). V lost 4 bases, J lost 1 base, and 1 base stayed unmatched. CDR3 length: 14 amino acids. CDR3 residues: CASSKGLGTDTQYF. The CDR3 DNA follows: TGTGCCAGTAGTAAGGGACTAGGCACAGATACGCAGTATTTT.

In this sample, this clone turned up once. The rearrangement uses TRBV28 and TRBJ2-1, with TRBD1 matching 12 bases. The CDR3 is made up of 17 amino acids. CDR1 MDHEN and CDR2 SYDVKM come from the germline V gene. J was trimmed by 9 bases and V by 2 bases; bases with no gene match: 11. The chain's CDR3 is CASSLSPGTGGAGEQFF. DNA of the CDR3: TGTGCCAGCAGTTTAAGCCCAGGGACAGGGGGCGCGGGTGAGCAGTTCTTC. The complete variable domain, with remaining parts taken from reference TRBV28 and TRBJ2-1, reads DVKVTQSSRYLVKRTGEKVFLECVQDMDHENMFWYRQDPGLGLRLIYFSYDVKMKEKGDIPEGYSVSREKKERFSLILESASTNQTSMYLCASSLSPGTGGAGEQFFGPGTRLTVL.